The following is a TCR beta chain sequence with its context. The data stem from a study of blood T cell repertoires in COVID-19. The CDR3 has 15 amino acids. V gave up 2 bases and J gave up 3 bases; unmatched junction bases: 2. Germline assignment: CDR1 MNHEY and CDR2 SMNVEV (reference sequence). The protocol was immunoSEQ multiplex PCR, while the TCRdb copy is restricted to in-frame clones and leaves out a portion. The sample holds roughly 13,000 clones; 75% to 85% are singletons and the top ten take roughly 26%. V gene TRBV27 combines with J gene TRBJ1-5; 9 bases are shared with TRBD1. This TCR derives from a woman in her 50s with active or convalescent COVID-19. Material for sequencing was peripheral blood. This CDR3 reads CASSLGTGLNQPQHF. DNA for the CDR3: TGTGCCAGCAGTTTAGGGACAGGGCTCAATCAGCCCCAGCATTTT.